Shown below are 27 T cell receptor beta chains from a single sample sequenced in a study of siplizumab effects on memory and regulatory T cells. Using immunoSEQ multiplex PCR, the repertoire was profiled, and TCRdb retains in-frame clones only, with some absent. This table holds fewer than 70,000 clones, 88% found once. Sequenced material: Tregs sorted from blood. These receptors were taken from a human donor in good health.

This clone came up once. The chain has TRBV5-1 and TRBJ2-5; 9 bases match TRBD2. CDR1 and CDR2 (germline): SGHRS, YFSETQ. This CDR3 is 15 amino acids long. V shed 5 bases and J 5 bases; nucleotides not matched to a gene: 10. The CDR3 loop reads CASSVAGVMFETQYF. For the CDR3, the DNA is TGCGCCAGCAGTGTAGCGGGAGTAATGTTTGAGACCCAGTACTTC.

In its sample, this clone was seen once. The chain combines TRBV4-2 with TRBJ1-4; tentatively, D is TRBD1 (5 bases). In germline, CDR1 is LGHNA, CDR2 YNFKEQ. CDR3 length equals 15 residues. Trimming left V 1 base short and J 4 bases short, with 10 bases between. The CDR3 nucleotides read TGTGCCAGCAGCCAAGGGGGCGTCGGTAATGAAAAACTGTTTTTT. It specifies CASSQGGVGNEKLFF.

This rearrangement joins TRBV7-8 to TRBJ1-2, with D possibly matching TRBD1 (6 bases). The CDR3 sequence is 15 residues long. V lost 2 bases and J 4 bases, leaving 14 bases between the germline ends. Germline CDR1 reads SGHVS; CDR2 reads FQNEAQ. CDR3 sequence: CASSLSAGGGYGYTF. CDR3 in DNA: TGTGCCAGCAGCTTATCCGCTGGGGGCGGCTATGGCTACACCTTC.

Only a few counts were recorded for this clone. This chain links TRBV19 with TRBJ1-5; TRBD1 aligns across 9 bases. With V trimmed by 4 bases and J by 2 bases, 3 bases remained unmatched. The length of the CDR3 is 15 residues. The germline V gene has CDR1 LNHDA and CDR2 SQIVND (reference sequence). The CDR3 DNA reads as TGTGCCAGTAGTAGGGGACAGGGTGGCAATCAGCCCCAGCATTTT. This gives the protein CASSRGQGGNQPQHF.

The CDR3 is CASSQGPGGVLTQNIQYF. DNA of the CDR3: TGCGCCAGCAGCCAAGGGCCCGGTGGGGTTCTAACCCAAAACATTCAGTACTTC. The chain employs TRBV4-1 and TRBJ2-4, with D unclear. The V gene lost 1 base and the J gene lost 5 bases, with 21 bases spanning the gap. From germline, CDR1 is MGHRA and CDR2 YSYEKL. The CDR3 sequence is 18 residues long.

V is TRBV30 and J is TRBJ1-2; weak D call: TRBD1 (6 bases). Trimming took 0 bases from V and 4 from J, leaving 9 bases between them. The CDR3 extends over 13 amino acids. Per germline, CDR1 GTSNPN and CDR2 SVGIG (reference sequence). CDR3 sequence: CAWSVGQSYGYTF. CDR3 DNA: TGTGCCTGGAGTGTTGGACAGAGCTATGGCTACACCTTC.

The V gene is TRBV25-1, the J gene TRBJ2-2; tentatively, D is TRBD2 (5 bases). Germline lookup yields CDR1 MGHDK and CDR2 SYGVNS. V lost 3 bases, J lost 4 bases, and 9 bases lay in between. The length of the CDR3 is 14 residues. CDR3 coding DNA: TGTGCCAGCAGTGATACGGGAAGCACCGGGGAGCTGTTTTTT. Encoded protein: CASSDTGSTGELFF.

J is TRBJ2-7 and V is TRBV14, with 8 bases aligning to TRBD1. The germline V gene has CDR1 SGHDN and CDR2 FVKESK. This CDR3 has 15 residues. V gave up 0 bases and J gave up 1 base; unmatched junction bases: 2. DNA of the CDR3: TGTGCCAGCAGCCAAGAGGACAGGGCGTCCTACGAGCAGTACTTC. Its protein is CASSQEDRASYEQYF.

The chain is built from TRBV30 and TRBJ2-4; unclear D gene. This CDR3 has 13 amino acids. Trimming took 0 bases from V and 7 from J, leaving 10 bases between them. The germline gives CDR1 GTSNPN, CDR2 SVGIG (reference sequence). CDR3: CAWSVPPYNIQYF. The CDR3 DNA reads TGTGCCTGGAGTGTACCTCCCTATAACATTCAGTACTTC.

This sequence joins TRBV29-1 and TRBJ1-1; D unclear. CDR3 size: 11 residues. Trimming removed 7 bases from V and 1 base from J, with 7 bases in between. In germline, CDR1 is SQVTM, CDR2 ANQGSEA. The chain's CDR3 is CSEGRNTEAFF. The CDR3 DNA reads TGCAGCGAAGGTAGGAACACTGAAGCTTTCTTT.

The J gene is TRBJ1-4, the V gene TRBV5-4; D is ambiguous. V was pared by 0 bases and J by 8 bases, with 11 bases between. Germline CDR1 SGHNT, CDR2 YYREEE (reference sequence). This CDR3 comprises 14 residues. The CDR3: CASSLGFNGEKLFF. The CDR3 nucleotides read TGTGCCAGCAGCTTGGGTTTCAACGGAGAAAAACTGTTTTTT. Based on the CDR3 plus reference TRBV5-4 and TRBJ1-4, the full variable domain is ETGVTQSPTHLIKTRGQQVTLRCSSQSGHNTVSWYQQALGQGPQFIFQYYREEENGRGNFPPRFSGLQFPNYSSELNVNALELDDSALYLCASSLGFNGEKLFFGSGTQLSVL.

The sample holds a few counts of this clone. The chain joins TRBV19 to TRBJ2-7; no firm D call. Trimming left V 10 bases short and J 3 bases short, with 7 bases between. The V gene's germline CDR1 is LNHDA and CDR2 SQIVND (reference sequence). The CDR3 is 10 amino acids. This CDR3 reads CAKADYEQYF. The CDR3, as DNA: TGTGCCAAGGCCGACTACGAGCAGTACTTC.

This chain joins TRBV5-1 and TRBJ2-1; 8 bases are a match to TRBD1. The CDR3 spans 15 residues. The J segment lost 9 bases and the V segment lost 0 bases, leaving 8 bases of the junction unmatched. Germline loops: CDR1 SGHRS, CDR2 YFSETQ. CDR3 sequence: CASSLASRGQGEQFF. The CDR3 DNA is TGCGCCAGCAGCTTGGCATCCAGGGGGCAGGGTGAGCAGTTCTTC.

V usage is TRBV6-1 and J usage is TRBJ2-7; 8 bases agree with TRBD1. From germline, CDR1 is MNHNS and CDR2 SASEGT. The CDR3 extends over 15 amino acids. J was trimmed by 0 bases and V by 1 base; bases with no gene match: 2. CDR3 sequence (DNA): TGTGCCAGCAGTGAAGGACAGGGGTTCTCCTACGAGCAGTACTTC. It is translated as CASSEGQGFSYEQYF.

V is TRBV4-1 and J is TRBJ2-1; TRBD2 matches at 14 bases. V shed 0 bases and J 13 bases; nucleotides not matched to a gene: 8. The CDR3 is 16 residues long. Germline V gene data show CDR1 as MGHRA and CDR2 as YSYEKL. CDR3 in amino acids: CASSQDNGLAGGRQFF. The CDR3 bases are TGCGCCAGCAGCCAAGATAACGGACTAGCGGGAGGACGACAGTTCTTC.

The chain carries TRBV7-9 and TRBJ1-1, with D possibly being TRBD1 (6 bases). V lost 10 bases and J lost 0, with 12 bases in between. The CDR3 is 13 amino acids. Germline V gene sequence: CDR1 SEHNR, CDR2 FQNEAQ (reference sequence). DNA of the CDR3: TGTGCCATCAACAGGGCCTTGAACACTGAAGCTTTCTTT. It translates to CAINRALNTEAFF.

The CDR3 nucleotides read TGTGCCAGCAGTGACAGAGGGGACACAGATACGCAGTATTTT. Translation gives CASSDRGDTDTQYF. The chain employs TRBV6-4 and TRBJ2-3, with D perhaps being TRBD1 or TRBD2 (5 bases each). V was cut by 2 bases and J by 2 bases, with 8 bases left in between. Germline loops: CDR1 MRHNA, CDR2 SNTAGT. This CDR3 comprises 14 residues.

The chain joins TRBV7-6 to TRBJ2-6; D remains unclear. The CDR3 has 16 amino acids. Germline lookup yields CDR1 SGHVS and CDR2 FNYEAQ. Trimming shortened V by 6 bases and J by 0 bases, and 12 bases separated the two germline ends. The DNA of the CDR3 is TGTGCCAGCAGTCCACGCCGGGTCTCTGGGGCCAACGTCCTGACTTTC. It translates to CASSPRRVSGANVLTF.

CDR3 residues: CASSSGFSRQYIYEQYF. CDR3 in DNA: TGTGCCAGCAGCTCGGGCTTTAGCAGGCAATATATCTACGAGCAGTACTTC. This chain uses TRBV7-2 with TRBJ2-7; no firm D call. The CDR3 has 17 amino acids. Trimming removed 4 bases at V and 3 bases at J, with 22 bases between. Germline CDR1 reads SGHTA; CDR2 reads FQGNSA.

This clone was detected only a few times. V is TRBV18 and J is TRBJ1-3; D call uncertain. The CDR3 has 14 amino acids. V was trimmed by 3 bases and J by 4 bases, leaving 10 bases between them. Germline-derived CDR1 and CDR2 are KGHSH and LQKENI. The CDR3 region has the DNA TGTGCCAGCTCACCGATTGGCAGGGGAAACACCATATATTTT. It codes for CASSPIGRGNTIYF.

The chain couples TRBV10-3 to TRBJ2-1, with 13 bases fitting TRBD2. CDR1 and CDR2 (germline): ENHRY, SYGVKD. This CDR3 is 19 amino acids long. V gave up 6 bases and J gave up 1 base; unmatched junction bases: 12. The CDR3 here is CAIRGATSGRASSYNEQFF. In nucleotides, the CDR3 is TGTGCCATCAGGGGAGCTACTAGCGGGAGGGCCAGTTCCTACAATGAGCAGTTCTTC.

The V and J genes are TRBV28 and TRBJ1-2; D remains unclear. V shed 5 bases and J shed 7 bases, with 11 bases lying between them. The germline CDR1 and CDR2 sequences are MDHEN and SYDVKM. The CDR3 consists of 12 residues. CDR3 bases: TGTGCCAGCAGTAGAGACCGGTTTGGCTACACCTTC. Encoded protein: CASSRDRFGYTF.

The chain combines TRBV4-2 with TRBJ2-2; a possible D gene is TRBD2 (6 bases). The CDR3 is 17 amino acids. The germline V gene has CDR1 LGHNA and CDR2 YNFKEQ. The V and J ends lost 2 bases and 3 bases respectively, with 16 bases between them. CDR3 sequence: CASSQMQRVRYTGELFF. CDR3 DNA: TGTGCCAGCAGCCAAATGCAGCGGGTGAGGTACACCGGGGAGCTGTTTTTT.

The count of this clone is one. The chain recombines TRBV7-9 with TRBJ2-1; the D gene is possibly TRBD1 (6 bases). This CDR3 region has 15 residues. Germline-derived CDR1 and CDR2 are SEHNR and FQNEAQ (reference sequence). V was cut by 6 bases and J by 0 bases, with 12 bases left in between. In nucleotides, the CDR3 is TGTGCCAGCAGATCCGACAGGATCTCCTACAATGAGCAGTTCTTC. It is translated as CASRSDRISYNEQFF.

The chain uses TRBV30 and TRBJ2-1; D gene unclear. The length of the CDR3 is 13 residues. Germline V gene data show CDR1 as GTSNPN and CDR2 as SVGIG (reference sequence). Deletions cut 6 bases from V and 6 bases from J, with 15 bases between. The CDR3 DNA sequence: TGTGCCTGTACCCCAGTCCCCCCCAATGAGCAGTTCTTC. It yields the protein CACTPVPPNEQFF.

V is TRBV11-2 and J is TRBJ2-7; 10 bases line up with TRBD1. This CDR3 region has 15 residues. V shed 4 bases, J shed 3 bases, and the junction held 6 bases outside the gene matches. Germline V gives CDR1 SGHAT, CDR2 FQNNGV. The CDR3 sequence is CASSSWTGGIYEQYF. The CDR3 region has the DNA TGTGCCAGCAGCTCATGGACAGGGGGTATCTACGAGCAGTACTTC.

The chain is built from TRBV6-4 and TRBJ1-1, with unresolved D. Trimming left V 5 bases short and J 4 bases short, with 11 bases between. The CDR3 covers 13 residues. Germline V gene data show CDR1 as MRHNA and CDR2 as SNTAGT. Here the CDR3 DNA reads TGTGCCAGCAGTCCCGCGGCGGGCACTGAAGCTTTCTTT. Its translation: CASSPAAGTEAFF.